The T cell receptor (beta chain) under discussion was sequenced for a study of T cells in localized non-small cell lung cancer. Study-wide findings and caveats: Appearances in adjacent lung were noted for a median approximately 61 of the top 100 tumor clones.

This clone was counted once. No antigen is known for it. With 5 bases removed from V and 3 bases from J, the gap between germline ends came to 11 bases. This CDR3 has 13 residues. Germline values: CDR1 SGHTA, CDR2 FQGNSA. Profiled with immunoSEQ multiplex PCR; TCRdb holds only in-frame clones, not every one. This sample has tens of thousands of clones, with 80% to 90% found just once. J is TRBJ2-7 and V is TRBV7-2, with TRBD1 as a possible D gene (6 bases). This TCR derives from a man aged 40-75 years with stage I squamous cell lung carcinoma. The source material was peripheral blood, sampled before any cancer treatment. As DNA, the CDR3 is TGTGCCAGCAGCATAAGACAGGTCTACGAGCAGTACTTC. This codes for CASSIRQVYEQYF.